These T cell receptor beta chains were read from a single sample in a study of OX40 agonist ivuxolimab in advanced cancers. Clones were sequenced by immunoSEQ multiplex PCR, and TCRdb holds only the in-frame ones, with some missing. The sample lists approximately 71,000 clones, 65% to 85% occurring once. The sequences come from CD4+ or CD8+ T cells sorted from blood, collected in a trial of the OX40 agonist ivuxolimab. Every receptor here comes from an adult with an advanced solid tumor such as melanoma, head and neck, liver or kidney cancer. Each CDR3 is given with its conserved first and last residue. Clone size is shown for a subset of rows, as once, few, many or a class of expanded clone.

CDR3aa: CASSPRGSGRFNEQFF
v_gene: TRBV5-1
abundance: NA
j_gene: TRBJ2-1

CDR3aa: CASRRGTEASYNEQFF
v_gene: TRBV7-8
abundance: NA
j_gene: TRBJ2-1

CDR3aa: CASSLGGVSYEQYF
v_gene: TRBV5-1
abundance: NA
j_gene: TRBJ2-7

CDR3aa: CASSQDAGNPSSGANVLTF
v_gene: TRBV4-3
abundance: NA
j_gene: TRBJ2-6

CDR3aa: CASSLDRSNYGYTF
v_gene: TRBV27
abundance: NA
j_gene: TRBJ1-2

CDR3aa: CASSPDGLVVANEQFF
v_gene: TRBV18
abundance: NA
j_gene: TRBJ2-1

CDR3aa: CASSLSGTNEKLFF
v_gene: TRBV5-1
abundance: NA
j_gene: TRBJ1-4

CDR3aa: CASIAGPIQGAQTDTQYF
v_gene: TRBV27
abundance: NA
j_gene: TRBJ2-3

CDR3aa: CASRVDRQETQYF
v_gene: TRBV19
abundance: NA
j_gene: TRBJ2-5

CDR3aa: CASTEGAAGELFF
v_gene: TRBV2
abundance: NA
j_gene: TRBJ2-2

CDR3aa: CASSEAGRSGLANYGYTF
v_gene: TRBV6-1
abundance: NA
j_gene: TRBJ1-2

CDR3aa: CASSPGTYNEKLFF
v_gene: TRBV7-9
abundance: NA
j_gene: TRBJ1-4

CDR3aa: CASSRSGMNTEAFF
v_gene: TRBV5-1
abundance: NA
j_gene: TRBJ1-1

CDR3aa: CASSFDRVATEAFF
v_gene: TRBV27
abundance: NA
j_gene: TRBJ1-1

CDR3aa: CASSVDRAHETQYF
v_gene: TRBV6-1
abundance: NA
j_gene: TRBJ2-5

CDR3aa: CAIRGTGTVAYEQYF
v_gene: TRBV10-3
abundance: NA
j_gene: TRBJ2-7

CDR3aa: CASSVGGRDSPLHF
v_gene: TRBV9
abundance: NA
j_gene: TRBJ1-6

CDR3aa: CASSSTSLVFF
v_gene: TRBV6-1
abundance: NA
j_gene: TRBJ2-1

CDR3aa: CASSSRLAGGLNEQFF
v_gene: TRBV6-5
abundance: NA
j_gene: TRBJ2-1

CDR3aa: CASSPTMGSKQETQYF
v_gene: TRBV18
abundance: NA
j_gene: TRBJ2-5

CDR3aa: CASSPGSTDTQYF
v_gene: TRBV28
abundance: NA
j_gene: TRBJ2-3

CDR3aa: CASRGEGYGNTIYF
v_gene: TRBV2
abundance: medium-sized
j_gene: TRBJ1-3

CDR3aa: CASRNIRDRGEKLFF
v_gene: TRBV4-1
abundance: NA
j_gene: TRBJ1-4

CDR3aa: CASSPGIAGGSYNEQFF
v_gene: TRBV18
abundance: NA
j_gene: TRBJ2-1

CDR3aa: CASSSLRKEQKEEKLFF
v_gene: TRBV28
abundance: NA
j_gene: TRBJ1-4

CDR3aa: CASSPGTAIADTQYF
v_gene: TRBV6-1
abundance: once
j_gene: TRBJ2-3

CDR3aa: CASGPAEATDTQYF
v_gene: TRBV12-5
abundance: NA
j_gene: TRBJ2-3

CDR3aa: CASSVRRGGPDTQYF
v_gene: TRBV27
abundance: NA
j_gene: TRBJ2-3

CDR3aa: CASSLIGTVGSELFF
v_gene: TRBV5-1
abundance: few
j_gene: TRBJ1-4

CDR3aa: CASSSSTGMNTEAFF
v_gene: TRBV6-1
abundance: NA
j_gene: TRBJ1-1

CDR3aa: CASSLGEGEQFF
v_gene: TRBV7-3
abundance: NA
j_gene: TRBJ2-1

CDR3aa: CASSLGRGPSQETQYF
v_gene: TRBV7-8
abundance: NA
j_gene: TRBJ2-5

CDR3aa: CASSVTDSTDTQYF
v_gene: TRBV9
abundance: few
j_gene: TRBJ2-3

CDR3aa: CASSVVSSAGAFNNEQFF
v_gene: TRBV9
abundance: NA
j_gene: TRBJ2-1

CDR3aa: CASSTQRETEAFF
v_gene: TRBV19
abundance: few
j_gene: TRBJ1-1

CDR3aa: CASSVAPGTGSIAYGYTF
v_gene: TRBV9
abundance: NA
j_gene: TRBJ1-2

CDR3aa: CASSHIAGAGNEQFF
v_gene: TRBV4-2
abundance: NA
j_gene: TRBJ2-1

CDR3aa: CASSRQGTYEQYF
v_gene: TRBV4-3
abundance: NA
j_gene: TRBJ2-7

CDR3aa: CASSLRLAGQGTDTQYF
v_gene: TRBV7-6
abundance: NA
j_gene: TRBJ2-3

CDR3aa: CASSRLAGTYNEQFF
v_gene: TRBV6-6
abundance: NA
j_gene: TRBJ2-1

CDR3aa: CASSPPPGGGTYNEQFF
v_gene: TRBV18
abundance: NA
j_gene: TRBJ2-1

CDR3aa: CASSSRLHPGTPLHF
v_gene: TRBV28
abundance: NA
j_gene: TRBJ1-6

CDR3aa: CASSLVADSYEQYF
v_gene: TRBV5-1
abundance: NA
j_gene: TRBJ2-7

CDR3aa: CAWSTKGTARNTEAFF
v_gene: TRBV30
abundance: NA
j_gene: TRBJ1-1

CDR3aa: CASKRLAGGPYNEQFF
v_gene: TRBV5-5
abundance: NA
j_gene: TRBJ2-1

CDR3aa: CASSKRSTNEKLFF
v_gene: TRBV7-6
abundance: NA
j_gene: TRBJ1-4

CDR3aa: CASSRGTSTGNYEQYF
v_gene: TRBV18
abundance: NA
j_gene: TRBJ2-7

CDR3aa: CASSREVRTGANVLTF
v_gene: TRBV18
abundance: NA
j_gene: TRBJ2-6

CDR3aa: CASRTTGRSTDTQYF
v_gene: TRBV5-1
abundance: once
j_gene: TRBJ2-3

CDR3aa: CASSFGQRNQPQHF
v_gene: TRBV7-9
abundance: few
j_gene: TRBJ1-5

CDR3aa: CASSQRLAGVDEQYF
v_gene: TRBV11-2
abundance: NA
j_gene: TRBJ2-7

CDR3aa: CASSLVGANVLTF
v_gene: TRBV5-1
abundance: NA
j_gene: TRBJ2-6

CDR3aa: CASSQDLRAANTEAFF
v_gene: TRBV14
abundance: once
j_gene: TRBJ1-1

CDR3aa: CASSAGTGGEKLFF
v_gene: TRBV2
abundance: NA
j_gene: TRBJ1-4

CDR3aa: CASTGQGIYNSPLHF
v_gene: TRBV2
abundance: NA
j_gene: TRBJ1-6

CDR3aa: CASSQAAHASSYEQYF
v_gene: TRBV7-2
abundance: NA
j_gene: TRBJ2-7

CDR3aa: CASSFGAPGQGNTGELFF
v_gene: TRBV5-1
abundance: NA
j_gene: TRBJ2-2

CDR3aa: CASSLTGGSYNEQFF
v_gene: TRBV28
abundance: NA
j_gene: TRBJ2-1

CDR3aa: CASSLAGSTPQFSYNEQFF
v_gene: TRBV5-1
abundance: NA
j_gene: TRBJ2-1